The present TCR beta chain was sequenced within a study of blood T cell repertoires in COVID-19. The CDR3 totals 15 residues. Unmatched junction bases numbered 1, after V lost 4 bases and J lost 0 bases. CDR1 and CDR2 from the germline V gene are SGHVS and FQNEAQ. The table came from immunoSEQ multiplex PCR; TCRdb's copy has only in-frame clones and leaves some out. The repertoire holds under 250,000 clones, with 85% to 90% as singletons. This clone was observed a single time. The sample was PBMCs or T cells enriched from blood (not recorded which). The gene calls are TRBV7-8 and TRBJ1-5, with 9 bases identical to TRBD1. The clonotype originates from a woman younger than 35 in a cohort exposed to, infected with or recovered from COVID-19 (not recorded which). This CDR3 reads CASSSDRGSNQPQHF. The DNA of the CDR3 is TGTGCCAGCAGCTCGGACAGGGGTAGCAATCAGCCCCAGCATTTT.